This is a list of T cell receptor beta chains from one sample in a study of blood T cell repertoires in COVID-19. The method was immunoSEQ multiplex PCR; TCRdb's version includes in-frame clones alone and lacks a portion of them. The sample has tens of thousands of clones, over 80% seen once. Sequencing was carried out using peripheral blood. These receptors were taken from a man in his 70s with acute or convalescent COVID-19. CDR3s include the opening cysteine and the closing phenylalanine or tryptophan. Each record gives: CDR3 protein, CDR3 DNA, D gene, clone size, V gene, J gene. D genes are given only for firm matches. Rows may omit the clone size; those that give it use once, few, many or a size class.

cdr3_aa: CASSQGVGGASTDTQYF
cdr3_nt: TGTGCCAGCAGCCAAGGGGTAGGGGGGGCTAGCACAGATACGCAGTATTTT
d_call: -
clone_size: -
v_call: TRBV4-2
j_call: TRBJ2-3

cdr3_aa: CASSIYQTRPSQPQHF
cdr3_nt: TGTGCCAGTAGTATTTATCAGACCAGGCCAAGTCAGCCCCAGCATTTT
d_call: -
clone_size: -
v_call: TRBV19
j_call: TRBJ1-5

cdr3_aa: CASSLVVEEAFF
cdr3_nt: TGTGCCAGCAGCTTAGTAGTGGAGGAAGCTTTCTTT
d_call: -
clone_size: -
v_call: TRBV7-2
j_call: TRBJ1-1

cdr3_aa: CASNQGVNTEAFF
cdr3_nt: TGTGCCAGCAATCAAGGGGTGAACACTGAAGCTTTCTTT
d_call: -
clone_size: once
v_call: TRBV14
j_call: TRBJ1-1

cdr3_aa: CASSPGLGYEQYF
cdr3_nt: TGTGCCAGTAGTCCCGGACTAGGATACGAGCAGTACTTC
d_call: TRBD2
clone_size: -
v_call: TRBV19
j_call: TRBJ2-7

cdr3_aa: CASSLGGRTLTEAFF
cdr3_nt: TGTGCCAGCAGCTTGGGGGGGAGGACACTTACAGAAGCTTTCTTT
d_call: -
clone_size: -
v_call: TRBV7-2
j_call: TRBJ1-1

cdr3_aa: CATSGGGPQHF
cdr3_nt: TGTGCCACCAGTGGGGGGGGCCCCCAGCATTTT
d_call: -
clone_size: once
v_call: TRBV24-1
j_call: TRBJ1-5

cdr3_aa: CASSLGPRASQETQYF
cdr3_nt: TGTGCCAGCAGCTTGGGGCCCAGGGCAAGCCAAGAGACCCAGTACTTC
d_call: -
clone_size: -
v_call: TRBV5-5
j_call: TRBJ2-5

cdr3_aa: CAISLAGDGYTF
cdr3_nt: TGTGCCATCAGTTTAGCGGGGGATGGCTACACCTTC
d_call: -
clone_size: -
v_call: TRBV10-3
j_call: TRBJ1-2

cdr3_aa: CASSQFHGGNQPQHF
cdr3_nt: TGTGCCAGCAGCCAATTTCATGGAGGCAATCAGCCCCAGCATTTT
d_call: -
clone_size: -
v_call: TRBV16
j_call: TRBJ1-5

cdr3_aa: CASSSIRGGPNSPLHF
cdr3_nt: TGTGCCAGCAGCTCCATCCGGGGGGGCCCTAATTCACCCCTCCACTTT
d_call: -
clone_size: -
v_call: TRBV5-4
j_call: TRBJ1-6

cdr3_aa: CASSLDGRASTGELFF
cdr3_nt: TGCGCCAGCAGCTTGGACGGGAGGGCCAGCACCGGGGAGCTGTTTTTT
d_call: TRBD2
clone_size: -
v_call: TRBV5-1
j_call: TRBJ2-2

cdr3_aa: CASSQDRGSYNEQFF
cdr3_nt: TGCGCCAGCAGCCAAGACCGGGGCTCCTACAATGAGCAGTTCTTC
d_call: -
clone_size: -
v_call: TRBV4-3
j_call: TRBJ2-1

cdr3_aa: CASSEIDQRNAYEQYF
cdr3_nt: TGTGCCAGCAGTGAAATTGATCAGCGTAACGCCTACGAGCAGTACTTC
d_call: -
clone_size: -
v_call: TRBV25-1
j_call: TRBJ2-7

cdr3_aa: CASSPESPEQYF
cdr3_nt: TGTGCCAGCTCACCAGAAAGCCCCGAGCAGTACTTC
d_call: -
clone_size: -
v_call: TRBV18
j_call: TRBJ2-7

cdr3_aa: CASSIDSDRRTDTQYF
cdr3_nt: TGTGCCAGTAGTATAGATTCGGACAGACGCACAGATACGCAGTATTTT
d_call: -
clone_size: -
v_call: TRBV19
j_call: TRBJ2-3

cdr3_aa: CAFTSGAYNEQFF
cdr3_nt: TGTGCCTTCACTAGCGGGGCGTACAATGAGCAGTTCTTC
d_call: TRBD2
clone_size: -
v_call: TRBV30
j_call: TRBJ2-1

cdr3_aa: CASRGSGTAANYGYTF
cdr3_nt: TGTGCCAGCAGGGGATCCGGGACAGCTGCCAACTATGGCTACACCTTC
d_call: TRBD1
clone_size: -
v_call: TRBV2
j_call: TRBJ1-2

cdr3_aa: CASSPNTNTEAFF
cdr3_nt: TGTGCCAGTAGTCCAAACACCAACACTGAAGCTTTCTTT
d_call: -
clone_size: once
v_call: TRBV19
j_call: TRBJ1-1

cdr3_aa: CATDKGQGNTEAFF
cdr3_nt: TGTGCCACCGACAAGGGACAGGGGAACACTGAAGCTTTCTTT
d_call: TRBD1
clone_size: -
v_call: TRBV6-5
j_call: TRBJ1-1

cdr3_aa: CASSQDLYSRTEAFF
cdr3_nt: TGCGCCAGCAGCCAAGATCTTTACAGCCGCACTGAAGCTTTCTTT
d_call: -
clone_size: -
v_call: TRBV4-3
j_call: TRBJ1-1

cdr3_aa: CASSRDTVNTEAFF
cdr3_nt: TGTGCCAGCTCACGGGACACCGTGAACACTGAAGCTTTCTTT
d_call: -
clone_size: -
v_call: TRBV18
j_call: TRBJ1-1

cdr3_aa: CASSPRQGDGYEQYF
cdr3_nt: TGCGCCAGCAGCCCCAGGCAGGGTGATGGGTACGAGCAGTACTTC
d_call: -
clone_size: -
v_call: TRBV5-1
j_call: TRBJ2-7

cdr3_aa: CASSPGTGGEQYF
cdr3_nt: TGTGCCAGCTCCCCCGGGACAGGGGGCGAGCAGTACTTC
d_call: TRBD1
clone_size: -
v_call: TRBV18
j_call: TRBJ2-7

cdr3_aa: CASGAGNTEAFF
cdr3_nt: TGTGCCAGCGGGGCCGGGAACACTGAAGCTTTCTTT
d_call: -
clone_size: -
v_call: TRBV6-5
j_call: TRBJ1-1

cdr3_aa: CAWGKAIPGYTF
cdr3_nt: TGTGCCTGGGGGAAAGCCATTCCGGGCTACACCTTC
d_call: -
clone_size: -
v_call: TRBV30
j_call: TRBJ1-2

cdr3_aa: CASSRRGGNTEAFF
cdr3_nt: TGCGCCAGCAGTCGTCGGGGGGGTAACACTGAAGCTTTCTTT
d_call: -
clone_size: -
v_call: TRBV10-2
j_call: TRBJ1-1

cdr3_aa: CAISERGNEQYF
cdr3_nt: TGTGCCATCAGTGAACGGGGAAACGAGCAGTACTTC
d_call: -
clone_size: once
v_call: TRBV10-3
j_call: TRBJ2-7

cdr3_aa: CASGQGYGGELFF
cdr3_nt: TGTGCCAGCGGACAGGGTTACGGCGGGGAGCTGTTTTTT
d_call: TRBD1
clone_size: -
v_call: TRBV12-3/TRBV12-4
j_call: TRBJ2-2

cdr3_aa: CASSLEGSGNTIYF
cdr3_nt: TGCGCCAGCAGCTTGGAGGGGTCTGGAAACACCATATATTTT
d_call: -
clone_size: -
v_call: TRBV5-1
j_call: TRBJ1-3

cdr3_aa: CASSVADYGYTF
cdr3_nt: TGTGCCAGCAGCGTAGCAGACTATGGCTACACCTTC
d_call: -
clone_size: -
v_call: TRBV9
j_call: TRBJ1-2

cdr3_aa: CASSPVGGRDYGYTF
cdr3_nt: TGTGCCAGCAGCCCGGTGGGAGGGAGGGACTATGGCTACACCTTC
d_call: -
clone_size: -
v_call: TRBV5-8
j_call: TRBJ1-2

cdr3_aa: CASSLVVASLGEQYF
cdr3_nt: TGTGCCAGCAGCTTAGTGGTAGCGTCACTGGGGGAGCAGTACTTC
d_call: -
clone_size: -
v_call: TRBV11-2
j_call: TRBJ2-7

cdr3_aa: CSVREGTNNSPLHF
cdr3_nt: TGCAGCGTTAGAGAGGGGACTAATAATTCACCCCTCCACTTT
d_call: -
clone_size: -
v_call: TRBV29-1
j_call: TRBJ1-6

cdr3_aa: CASSLEDRHTQYF
cdr3_nt: TGTGCCAGCAGCTTAGAGGACAGGCATACGCAGTATTTT
d_call: TRBD1
clone_size: -
v_call: TRBV7-2
j_call: TRBJ2-3

cdr3_aa: CASSIARNYGYTF
cdr3_nt: TGTGCCAGTAGTATCGCCAGAAACTATGGCTACACCTTC
d_call: -
clone_size: -
v_call: TRBV19
j_call: TRBJ1-2

cdr3_aa: CASTLPSPSQPQHF
cdr3_nt: TGTGCCAGCACTCTTCCCTCCCCGTCCCAGCCCCAGCATTTT
d_call: -
clone_size: -
v_call: TRBV28
j_call: TRBJ1-5

cdr3_aa: CAWRVTTNQETQYF
cdr3_nt: TGTGCCTGGAGGGTTACGACAAACCAAGAGACCCAGTACTTC
d_call: -
clone_size: -
v_call: TRBV30
j_call: TRBJ2-5

cdr3_aa: CASSLHPGGTEAFF
cdr3_nt: TGTGCCAGCAGTTTGCACCCCGGAGGGACTGAAGCTTTCTTT
d_call: -
clone_size: few
v_call: TRBV27
j_call: TRBJ1-1

cdr3_aa: CVSSSNDGYTF
cdr3_nt: TGCGTCAGCAGCTCTAATGATGGCTACACCTTC
d_call: -
clone_size: -
v_call: TRBV5-1
j_call: TRBJ1-2

cdr3_aa: CAWSYLQGGHEQYF
cdr3_nt: TGTGCCTGGAGTTATTTACAGGGGGGTCACGAGCAGTACTTC
d_call: TRBD1
clone_size: -
v_call: TRBV30
j_call: TRBJ2-7

cdr3_aa: CASTLSGGSYNEQFF
cdr3_nt: TGTGCCAGCACCCTTAGCGGGGGGTCCTACAATGAGCAGTTCTTC
d_call: TRBD2
clone_size: -
v_call: TRBV11-2
j_call: TRBJ2-1

cdr3_aa: CATSRGGSSGNTIYF
cdr3_nt: TGTGCCACCAGCAGGGGAGGGAGCTCTGGAAACACCATATATTTT
d_call: -
clone_size: once
v_call: TRBV15
j_call: TRBJ1-3

cdr3_aa: CASSIRQGSTLGTEAFF
cdr3_nt: TGCGCCAGCAGCATCCGACAGGGATCAACCTTGGGCACTGAAGCTTTCTTT
d_call: TRBD1
clone_size: -
v_call: TRBV5-1
j_call: TRBJ1-1

cdr3_aa: CAISESRTGSYEQYF
cdr3_nt: TGTGCCATCAGTGAGTCCCGGACAGGGAGCTACGAGCAGTACTTC
d_call: TRBD1
clone_size: once
v_call: TRBV10-3
j_call: TRBJ2-7

cdr3_aa: CASTGNEKLFF
cdr3_nt: TGTGCCAGCACGGGTAATGAAAAACTGTTTTTT
d_call: -
clone_size: -
v_call: TRBV28
j_call: TRBJ1-4

cdr3_aa: CASSVGVAGVAETQYF
cdr3_nt: TGTGCCAGCAGCGTAGGAGTAGCGGGAGTGGCTGAGACCCAGTACTTC
d_call: TRBD2
clone_size: -
v_call: TRBV9
j_call: TRBJ2-5

cdr3_aa: CASSVSQGIKLFF
cdr3_nt: TGTGCCAGCAGCGTCTCGCAGGGGATCAAACTGTTTTTT
d_call: -
clone_size: -
v_call: TRBV7-9
j_call: TRBJ1-4

cdr3_aa: CALLDEQYF
cdr3_nt: TGTGCCCTTCTAGACGAGCAGTACTTC
d_call: -
clone_size: -
v_call: TRBV24-1
j_call: TRBJ2-7

cdr3_aa: CASSIGHGLYGYTF
cdr3_nt: TGTGCCAGCAGTATCGGACACGGTCTCTATGGCTACACCTTC
d_call: -
clone_size: -
v_call: TRBV27
j_call: TRBJ1-2

cdr3_aa: CASSSRETQYF
cdr3_nt: TGTGCCAGCAGCTCCCGGGAGACCCAGTACTTC
d_call: -
clone_size: -
v_call: TRBV7-2
j_call: TRBJ2-5

cdr3_aa: CASRGLQGPDTQYF
cdr3_nt: TGTGCCAGCAGAGGATTACAGGGACCAGATACGCAGTATTTT
d_call: -
clone_size: -
v_call: TRBV2
j_call: TRBJ2-3

cdr3_aa: CASSFFPGAIYF
cdr3_nt: TGTGCCAGCAGTTTTTTCCCCGGAGCCATATATTTT
d_call: -
clone_size: -
v_call: TRBV12-3/TRBV12-4
j_call: TRBJ1-3

cdr3_aa: CASSQELGSRGFF
cdr3_nt: TGTGCCAGCAGCCAAGAATTGGGGAGTAGAGGTTTCTTT
d_call: -
clone_size: -
v_call: TRBV14
j_call: TRBJ1-1

cdr3_aa: CASSLTGATYEQYF
cdr3_nt: TGTGCCAGCAGCCTTACAGGGGCCACCTACGAGCAGTACTTC
d_call: TRBD1
clone_size: once
v_call: TRBV7-2
j_call: TRBJ2-7

cdr3_aa: CAITDSNQPQHF
cdr3_nt: TGTGCCATCACAGATAGCAATCAGCCCCAGCATTTT
d_call: -
clone_size: -
v_call: TRBV10-3
j_call: TRBJ1-5

cdr3_aa: CASSMDGELRRGYTF
cdr3_nt: TGTGCCAGCAGCATGGATGGAGAGTTGCGGCGTGGCTACACCTTC
d_call: -
clone_size: -
v_call: TRBV5-5
j_call: TRBJ1-2

cdr3_aa: CASSVLTGGKLFF
cdr3_nt: TGTGCCAGCAGCGTACTGACAGGCGGAAAACTGTTTTTT
d_call: -
clone_size: -
v_call: TRBV9
j_call: TRBJ1-4

cdr3_aa: CASSSGLAEYEQYF
cdr3_nt: TGCGCCAGCAGCTCGGGACTAGCGGAATACGAGCAGTACTTC
d_call: TRBD2
clone_size: -
v_call: TRBV5-1
j_call: TRBJ2-7